A selection of T cell receptor beta chains follows, all from one sample in a study of patients and donors after allogeneic stem cell transplantation. TCRdb fed the RT-PCR reads into MiXCR, producing one record per CDR3 protein. The sample contains 28,000 or so distinct CDR3 sequences, about 6.5% of which appear only once. The sequencing sample was made of blood, either unsorted or a sorted T cell fraction (not recorded which). These receptors all stem from a human donor who was either an allogeneic HSCT recipient or a stem cell or donor lymphocyte infusion donor (not recorded which). It is not recorded whose cells these are; they may come from a transplant donor. Both conserved end residues are trimmed from each CDR3. Expanded clones get a size class; other rows say once, few or many, or leave the size out.

>few|TRBJ2-5|TRBV7-9
ASSSTGETQY
>many|TRBJ1-5|TRBV28
ASILGGALGNQPQH
>few|TRBJ2-2|TRBV20-1
SASRGSVTGELF
>many|TRBJ2-2|TRBV6-5
ASSLLAGWREPGELF
>few|TRBJ1-5|TRBV28
ASSSRLRYSNQPQH
>.|TRBJ2-2|TRBV7-6
ASSKLPGLATNTGELF
>.|TRBJ2-5|TRBV5-1
ASSPRTEETQY
>.|TRBJ2-2|TRBV7-3
ASSLKLANTGELF
>many|TRBJ1-2|TRBV7-8
ASSSGQGGFYGYT
>many|TRBJ2-1|TRBV4-1
ASKTDGSSYNEQF
>many|TRBJ1-3|TRBV7-9
ASSDSGGSGNTIY
>.|TRBJ2-2|TRBV6-5
ASSYSRTSGAGELF
>.|TRBJ2-3|TRBV19
ASSINPGSDTQY
>many|TRBJ1-2|TRBV7-2
ASSRAPYGYT
>.|TRBJ2-4|TRBV14
ASSQTQGLGAKNIQY
>many|TRBJ1-3|TRBV11-2
ASSSGQDLTSGNTIY
>.|TRBJ2-2|TRBV7-3
ASSLFSGGNPNTGELF
>medium-sized|TRBJ1-1|TRBV5-6
ASSLRAARAF
>many|TRBJ1-5|TRBV18
ASSPPGQGAQPQH
>few|TRBJ2-3|TRBV7-2
ASSTRGGRGTDTQY
>many|TRBJ2-5|TRBV10-2
ASSVEEETQY
>many|TRBJ1-5|TRBV5-4
ATSPDSLQPQH
>.|TRBJ2-5|TRBV5-1
ASSLAKTSGQETQY
>few|TRBJ1-2|TRBV4-2
ASSQERTASYGYT
>many|TRBJ2-1|TRBV7-8
ASSLGLAGVPTVNEQF
>.|TRBJ1-2|TRBV2
ASSGPRRLYGYT
>many|TRBJ2-1|TRBV29-1
SVEDPGQQF
>.|TRBJ2-3|TRBV18
ASSPWESTDTQY
>many|TRBJ2-3|TRBV5-5
ASSSLAGADTQY
>many|TRBJ1-5|TRBV18
ASSPSPADSNQPQH
>many|TRBJ1-1|TRBV7-8
ASSLAPLLLGLNTEAF
>many|TRBJ1-2|TRBV12-3/TRBV12-4
ASRRGANGYT
>many|TRBJ2-1|TRBV12-3/TRBV12-4
ASSFAYSYNEQF
>few|TRBJ2-1|TRBV20-1
SASSGNEQF
>few|TRBJ1-2|TRBV18
ASSPEPLGGYT
>many|TRBJ1-1|TRBV6-5
ASSASGRRPNTEAF
>many|TRBJ1-3|TRBV5-1
ASSLFSGQGLSGNTIY
>.|TRBJ2-7|TRBV11-2
ASSLMAGSIHEQY
>.|TRBJ2-5|TRBV24-1
ATSDSDRLVETQY
>few|TRBJ2-5|TRBV5-4
ASSLREAETQY
>few|TRBJ2-2|TRBV18
ASSPQGNTGELF
>many|TRBJ2-7|TRBV28
ASSFRRELKQY
>many|TRBJ2-3|TRBV28
ASSFRRDTQY
>.|TRBJ2-5|TRBV2
ASSEDYLETQY
>few|TRBJ2-2|TRBV11-3
ASSLQGAVGELF
>.|TRBJ2-5|TRBV27
ASSPTAFLQRETQY
>.|TRBJ2-7|TRBV12-3/TRBV12-4
ASSVAGTSKEQY
>.|TRBJ2-2|TRBV11-1
ASSLESDTGELF
>many|TRBJ2-3|TRBV24-1
ATSDLTKAADTQY
>many|TRBJ1-3|TRBV7-9
ASSLSDSGNTIY
>many|TRBJ2-5|TRBV6-5
ASSYSRGLETQY
>medium-sized|TRBJ1-2|TRBV3-1
ASSPTEGYGYT
>many|TRBJ2-4|TRBV24-1
ATSEYRYIQY
>many|TRBJ1-1|TRBV3-1
ASSQRGQGGRAF
>.|TRBJ2-3|TRBV7-2
ASSLGLASTDTQY
>many|TRBJ1-4|TRBV20-1
SASGTFNEKLF